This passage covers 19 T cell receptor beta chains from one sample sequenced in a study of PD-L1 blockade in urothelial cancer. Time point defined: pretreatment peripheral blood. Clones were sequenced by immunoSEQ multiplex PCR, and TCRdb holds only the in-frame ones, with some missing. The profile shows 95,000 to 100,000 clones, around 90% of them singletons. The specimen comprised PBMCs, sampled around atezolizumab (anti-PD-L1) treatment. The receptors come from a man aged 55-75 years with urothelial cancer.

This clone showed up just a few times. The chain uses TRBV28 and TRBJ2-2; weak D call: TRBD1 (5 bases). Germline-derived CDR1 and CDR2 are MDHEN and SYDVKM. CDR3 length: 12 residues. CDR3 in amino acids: CVATANTGELFF. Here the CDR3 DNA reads TGTGTCGCGACAGCGAACACCGGGGAGCTGTTTTTT.

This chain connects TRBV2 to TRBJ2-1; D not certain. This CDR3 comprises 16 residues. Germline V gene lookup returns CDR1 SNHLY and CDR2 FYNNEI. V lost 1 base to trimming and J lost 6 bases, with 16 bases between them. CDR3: CASSEGSGTVSNEQFF. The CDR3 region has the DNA TGTGCCAGCAGTGAAGGGTCAGGAACCGTTTCCAATGAGCAGTTCTTC.

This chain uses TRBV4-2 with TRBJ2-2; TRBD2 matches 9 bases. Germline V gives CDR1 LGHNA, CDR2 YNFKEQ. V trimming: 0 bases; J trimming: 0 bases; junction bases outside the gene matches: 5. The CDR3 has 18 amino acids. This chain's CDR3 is CASSQDWAGGTNTGELFF. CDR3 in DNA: TGTGCCAGCAGCCAAGATTGGGCGGGAGGGACGAACACCGGGGAGCTGTTTTTT.

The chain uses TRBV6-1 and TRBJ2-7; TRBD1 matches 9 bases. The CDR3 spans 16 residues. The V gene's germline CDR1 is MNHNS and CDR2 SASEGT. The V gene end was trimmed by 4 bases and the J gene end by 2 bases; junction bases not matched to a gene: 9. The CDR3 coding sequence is TGTGCCAGCAGTGTAGGAGGACAGGGGAAACCCTACGAGCAGTACTTC. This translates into CASSVGGQGKPYEQYF.

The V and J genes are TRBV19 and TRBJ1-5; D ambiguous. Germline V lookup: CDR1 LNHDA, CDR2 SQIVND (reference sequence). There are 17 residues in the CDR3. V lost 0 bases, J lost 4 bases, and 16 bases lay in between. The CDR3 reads CASSIDTIGRLNQPQHF. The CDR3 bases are TGTGCCAGTAGTATAGACACTATCGGGAGACTTAATCAGCCCCAGCATTTT.

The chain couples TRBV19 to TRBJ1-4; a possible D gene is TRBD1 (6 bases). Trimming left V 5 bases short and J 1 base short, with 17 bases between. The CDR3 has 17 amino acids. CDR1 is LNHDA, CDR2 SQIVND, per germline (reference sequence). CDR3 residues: CASSPVRQGITNEKLFF. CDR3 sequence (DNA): TGTGCCAGTAGTCCCGTCCGTCAGGGGATAACTAATGAAAAACTGTTTTTT.

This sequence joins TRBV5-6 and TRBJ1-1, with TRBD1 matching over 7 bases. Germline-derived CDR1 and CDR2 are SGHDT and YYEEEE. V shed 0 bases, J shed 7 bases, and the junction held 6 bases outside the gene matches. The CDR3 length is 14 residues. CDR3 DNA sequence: TGTGCCAGCAGCTTGGGGCCTAACAGGGGTGAAGCTTTCTTT. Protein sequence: CASSLGPNRGEAFF. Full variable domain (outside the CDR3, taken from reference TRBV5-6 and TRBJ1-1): DAGVTQSPTHLIKTRGQQVTLRCSPKSGHDTVSWYQQALGQGPQFIFQYYEEEERQRGNFPDRFSGHQFPNYSSELNVNALLLGDSALYLCASSLGPNRGEAFFGQGTRLTVV.

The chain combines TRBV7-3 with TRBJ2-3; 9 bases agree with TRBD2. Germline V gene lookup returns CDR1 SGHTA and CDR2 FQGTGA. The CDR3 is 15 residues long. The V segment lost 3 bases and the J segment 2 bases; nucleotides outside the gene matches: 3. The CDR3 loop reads CASSFAGGSTDTQYF. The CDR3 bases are TGTGCCAGCAGCTTCGCGGGGGGGTCCACAGATACGCAGTATTTT.

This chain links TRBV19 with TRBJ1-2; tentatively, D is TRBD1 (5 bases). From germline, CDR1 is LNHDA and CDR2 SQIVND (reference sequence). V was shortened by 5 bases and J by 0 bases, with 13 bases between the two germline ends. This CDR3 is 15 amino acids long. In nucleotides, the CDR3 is TGTGCCAGTAGTTTCCTGACAGCAGCTAACTATGGCTACACCTTC. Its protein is CASSFLTAANYGYTF.

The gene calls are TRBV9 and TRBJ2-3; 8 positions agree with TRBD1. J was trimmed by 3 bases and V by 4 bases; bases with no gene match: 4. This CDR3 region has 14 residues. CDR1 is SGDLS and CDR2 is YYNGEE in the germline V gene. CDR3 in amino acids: CASSPRTGTDTQYF. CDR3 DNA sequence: TGTGCCAGCAGCCCCAGGACAGGGACAGATACGCAGTATTTT.

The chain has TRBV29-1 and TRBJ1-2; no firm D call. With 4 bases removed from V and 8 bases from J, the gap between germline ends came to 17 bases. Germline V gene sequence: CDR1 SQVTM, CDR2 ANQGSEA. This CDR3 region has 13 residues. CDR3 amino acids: CSVVEGARGGYTF. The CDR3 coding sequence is TGCAGCGTTGTAGAGGGCGCGCGGGGAGGCTACACCTTC. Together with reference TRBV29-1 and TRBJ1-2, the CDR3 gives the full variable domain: SAVISQKPSRDICQRGTSLTIQCQVDSQVTMMFWYRQQPGQSLTLIATANQGSEATYESGFVIDKFPISRPNLTFSTLTVSNMSPEDSSIYLCSVVEGARGGYTFGSGTRLTVV.

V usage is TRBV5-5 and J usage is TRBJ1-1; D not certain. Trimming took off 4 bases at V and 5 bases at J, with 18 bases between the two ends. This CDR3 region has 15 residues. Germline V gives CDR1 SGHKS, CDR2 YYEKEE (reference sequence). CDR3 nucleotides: TGTGCCAGCAGCCCCTACGCGCAGGTGTTAACTGAAGCTTTCTTT. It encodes CASSPYAQVLTEAFF.

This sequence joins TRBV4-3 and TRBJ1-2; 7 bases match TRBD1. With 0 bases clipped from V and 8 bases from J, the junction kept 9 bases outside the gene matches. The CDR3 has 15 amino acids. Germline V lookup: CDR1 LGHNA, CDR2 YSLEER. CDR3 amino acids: CASSQDLPQGEGYTF. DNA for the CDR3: TGCGCCAGCAGCCAAGATCTACCGCAGGGGGAGGGCTACACCTTC.

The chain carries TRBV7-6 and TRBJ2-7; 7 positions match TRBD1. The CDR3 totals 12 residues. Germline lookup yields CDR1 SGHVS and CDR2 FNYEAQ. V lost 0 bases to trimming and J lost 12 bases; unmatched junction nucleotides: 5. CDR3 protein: CASSLADRAMYF. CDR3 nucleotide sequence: TGTGCCAGCAGCTTAGCAGACAGGGCCATGTACTTC.

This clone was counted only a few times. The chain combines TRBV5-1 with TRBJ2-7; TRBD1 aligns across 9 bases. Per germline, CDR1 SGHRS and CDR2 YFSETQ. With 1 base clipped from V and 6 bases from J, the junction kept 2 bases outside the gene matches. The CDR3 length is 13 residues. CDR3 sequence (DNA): TGCGCCAGCAGCTTGACACAGGGGGCCGAGCAGTACTTC. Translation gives CASSLTQGAEQYF.

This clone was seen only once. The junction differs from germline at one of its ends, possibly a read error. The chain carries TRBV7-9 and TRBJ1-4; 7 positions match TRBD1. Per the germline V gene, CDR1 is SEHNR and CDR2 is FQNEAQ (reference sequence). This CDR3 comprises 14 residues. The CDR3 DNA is TGTGCCAGCAGCCCGGAGGGGGCGAATGGAAAACTGTTTTTT. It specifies CASSPEGANGKLFF. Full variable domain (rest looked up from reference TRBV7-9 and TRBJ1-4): DTGVSQNPRHKITKRGQNVTFRCDPISEHNRLYWYRQTLGQGPEFLTYFQNEAQLEKSRLLSDRFSAERPKGSFSTLEIQRTEQGDSAMYLCASSPEGANGKLFFGSGTQLSVL.

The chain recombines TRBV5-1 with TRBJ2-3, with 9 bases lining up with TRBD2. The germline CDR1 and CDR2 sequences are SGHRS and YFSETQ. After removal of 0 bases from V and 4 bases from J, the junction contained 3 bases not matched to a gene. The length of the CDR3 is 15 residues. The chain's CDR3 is CASSLVAGEADTQYF. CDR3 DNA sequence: TGCGCCAGCAGCTTGGTAGCGGGAGAGGCAGATACGCAGTATTTT.

For the CDR3, the DNA is TGTGCCAGCAGGGAGGACTTCTACGAGCAGTACTTC. This codes for CASREDFYEQYF. This chain joins TRBV2 and TRBJ2-7; a possible D gene is TRBD2 (5 bases). The CDR3 runs to 12 residues. Per the germline V gene, CDR1 is SNHLY and CDR2 is FYNNEI. V lost 6 bases and J lost 3, with 9 bases in between.

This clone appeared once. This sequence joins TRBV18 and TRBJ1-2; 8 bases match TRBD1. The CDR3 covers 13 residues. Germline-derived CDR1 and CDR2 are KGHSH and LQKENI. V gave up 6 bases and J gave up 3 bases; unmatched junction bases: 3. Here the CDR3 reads CASSLDRDYGYTF. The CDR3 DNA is TGTGCCAGCTCCCTGGACAGGGACTATGGCTACACCTTC. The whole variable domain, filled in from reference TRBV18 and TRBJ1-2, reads NAGVMQNPRHLVRRRGQEARLRCSPMKGHSHVYWYRQLPEEGLKFMVYLQKENIIDESGMPKERFSAEFPKEGPSILRIQQVVRGDSAAYFCASSLDRDYGYTFGSGTRLTVV.